This TCR beta chain is drawn from a study of blood T cell repertoires in COVID-19. The V end was cut by 5 bases, the J end by 6 bases, with 14 bases between. Germline V lookup: CDR1 MNHEY, CDR2 SMNVEV (reference sequence). The CDR3 is made up of 13 amino acids. In the original processing: Nucleated cell counts were estimated from reference gene primer amplification. Produced via immunoSEQ multiplex PCR; TCRdb's table is partial and in-frame only. V, J and clone size are taken as reported in that table, and D and trimming were inferred from the DNA itself. The table shows around 270,000 clones, with about nine tenths occurring only once.

The sample taken for sequencing was peripheral blood. The rearrangement uses TRBV27 and TRBJ2-7, with D maybe TRBD1 (6 bases). The TCR was taken from a man in his sixties who had recovered from COVID-19. DNA of the CDR3: TGTGCCAGCAGTCAATACAGGGTGGGCGAGCAGTACTTC. Amino acids: CASSQYRVGEQYF.